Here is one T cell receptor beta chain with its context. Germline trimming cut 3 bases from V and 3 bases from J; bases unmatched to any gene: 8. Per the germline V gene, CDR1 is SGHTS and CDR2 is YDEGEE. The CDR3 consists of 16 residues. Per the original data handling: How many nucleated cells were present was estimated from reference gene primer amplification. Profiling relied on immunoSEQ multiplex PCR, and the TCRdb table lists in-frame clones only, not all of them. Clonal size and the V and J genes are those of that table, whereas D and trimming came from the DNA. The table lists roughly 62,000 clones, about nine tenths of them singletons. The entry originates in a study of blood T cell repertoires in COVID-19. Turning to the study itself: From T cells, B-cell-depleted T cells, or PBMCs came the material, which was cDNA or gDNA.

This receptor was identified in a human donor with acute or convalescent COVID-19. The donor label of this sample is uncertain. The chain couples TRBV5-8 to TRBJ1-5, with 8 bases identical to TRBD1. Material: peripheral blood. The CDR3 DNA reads TGTGCCAGCAGCTCGCCCGACAGGGGTCTCAATCAGCCCCAGCATTTT. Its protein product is CASSSPDRGLNQPQHF.